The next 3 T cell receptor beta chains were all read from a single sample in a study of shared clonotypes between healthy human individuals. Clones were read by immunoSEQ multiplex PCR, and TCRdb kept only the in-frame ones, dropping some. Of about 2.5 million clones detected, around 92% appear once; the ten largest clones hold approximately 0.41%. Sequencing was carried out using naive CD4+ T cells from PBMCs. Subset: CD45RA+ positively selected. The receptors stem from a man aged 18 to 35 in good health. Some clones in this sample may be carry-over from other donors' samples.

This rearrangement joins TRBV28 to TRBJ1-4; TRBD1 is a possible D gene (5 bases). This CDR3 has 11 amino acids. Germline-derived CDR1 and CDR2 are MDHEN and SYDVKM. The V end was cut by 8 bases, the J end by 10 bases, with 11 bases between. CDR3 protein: CASGTPRKLFF. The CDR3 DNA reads TGTGCCAGCGGGACTCCTCGAAAACTGTTTTTT.

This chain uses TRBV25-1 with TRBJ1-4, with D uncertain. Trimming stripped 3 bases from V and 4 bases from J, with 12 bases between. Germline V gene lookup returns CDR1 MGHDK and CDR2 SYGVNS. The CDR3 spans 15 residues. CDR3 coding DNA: TGTGCCAGCAGTGATCCAGGTGGGATTAATGAAAAACTGTTTTTT. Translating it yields CASSDPGGINEKLFF.

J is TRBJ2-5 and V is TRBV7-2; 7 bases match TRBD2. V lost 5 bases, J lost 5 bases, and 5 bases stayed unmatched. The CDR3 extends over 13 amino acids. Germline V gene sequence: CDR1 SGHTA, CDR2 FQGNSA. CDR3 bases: TGTGCCAGCAGCCCTGGGAGGGCCGAGACCCAGTACTTC. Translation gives CASSPGRAETQYF.